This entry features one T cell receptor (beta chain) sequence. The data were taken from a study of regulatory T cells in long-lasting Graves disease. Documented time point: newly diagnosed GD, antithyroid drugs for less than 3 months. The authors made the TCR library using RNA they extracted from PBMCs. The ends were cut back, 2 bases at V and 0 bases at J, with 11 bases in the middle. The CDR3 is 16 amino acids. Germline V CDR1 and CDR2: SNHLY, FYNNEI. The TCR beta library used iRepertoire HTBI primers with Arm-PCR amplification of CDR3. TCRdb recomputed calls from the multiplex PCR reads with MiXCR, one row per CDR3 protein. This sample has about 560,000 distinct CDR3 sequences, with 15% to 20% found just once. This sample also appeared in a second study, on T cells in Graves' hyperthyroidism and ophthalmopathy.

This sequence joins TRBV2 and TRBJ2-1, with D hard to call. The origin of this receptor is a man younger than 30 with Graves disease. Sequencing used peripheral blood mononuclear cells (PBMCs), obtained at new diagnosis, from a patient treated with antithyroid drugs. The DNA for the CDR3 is TGTGCCAGCAGTGAAACTCGACTGAGCTCCTACAATGAGCAGTTCTTC. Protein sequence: CASSETRLSSYNEQFF.